This TCR beta chain was retrieved from a study of blood T cell repertoires in COVID-19. Study-wide background: Samples of COVID-19 (acute and convalescent) were obtained from the United States, Italy and Spain.

Here immunoSEQ multiplex PCR was the method, and the copy in TCRdb shows in-frame clones only, minus some. The sample has approximately 240,000 clones; about 90% are singletons. This CDR3 region has 15 residues. V shed 3 bases, J shed 2 bases, and the junction held 3 bases outside the gene matches. CDR1 is MNHEY, CDR2 SMNVEV, per germline (reference sequence). The cohort comprised adults aged 18 to 89 years residing in around 25 US areas. The specimen sequenced was PBMCs or T cells enriched from blood (not recorded which). The source is a woman aged 50 to 60 in a cohort exposed to, infected with or recovered from COVID-19 (not recorded which). The V and J genes are TRBV27 and TRBJ1-5; 8 nucleotides agree with TRBD1. This CDR3 reads CASSFQGAGNQPQHF. The CDR3 DNA sequence: TGTGCCAGCAGTTTTCAGGGGGCGGGCAATCAGCCCCAGCATTTT.